These 29 T cell receptor beta chains originate from one sample sequenced in a study of Ad26.COV2.S vaccination and SARS-CoV-2 variants. The assay was immunoSEQ multiplex PCR, and TCRdb's table has in-frame clones only and misses some. Of 350,000 to 500,000 clones listed, roughly 90% are singletons. Treatment reported: roughly 18 received Ad26.COV2.S at low or high dose, single or two shots; several received placebo; per-sample allocation not given. Day 63 following the first vaccine or placebo injection was when the samples were taken. The sample in question was peripheral blood, obtained in a trial of Ad26.COV2.S vaccine versus placebo. These receptors were collected from a person between 18 and 60 years old who received the Ad26.COV2.S COVID-19 vaccine or a placebo.

The J gene is TRBJ1-1, the V gene TRBV5-6, with TRBD1 matching 7 bases. In germline, CDR1 is SGHDT, CDR2 YYEEEE. The CDR3 has 13 amino acids. V dropped 2 bases and J dropped 6; count of bases not matched to a gene: 4. The CDR3 here is CASSFDTGAEAFF. CDR3 nucleotides: TGTGCCAGCAGCTTCGATACAGGGGCTGAAGCTTTCTTT.

This chain links TRBV5-1 with TRBJ1-1, with D possibly TRBD1 on 5 matching bases. The ends were cut back, 0 bases at V and 7 bases at J, with 10 bases in the middle. Germline V gives CDR1 SGHRS, CDR2 YFSETQ. The CDR3 length is 13 residues. The chain's CDR3 is CASSLAGYSEAFF. Written as DNA, the CDR3 is TGCGCCAGCAGCTTGGCAGGGTATAGTGAAGCTTTCTTT.

The gene calls are TRBV12-3 or TRBV12-4 and TRBJ1-6; tentative D call: TRBD1 (5 bases). V shed 7 bases and J shed 10 bases, with 14 bases lying between them. The CDR3 loop spans 13 amino acids. CDR3 amino acids: CASTLGGDSPLHF. The CDR3 coding sequence is TGTGCCAGCACCTTAGGTGGGGACTCACCCCTCCACTTT.

The rearrangement joins TRBV12-3 or TRBV12-4 to TRBJ2-1; TRBD2 is a possible D gene (5 bases). The CDR3 runs to 12 residues. Trimming removed 3 bases at V and 8 bases at J, with 8 bases between. The DNA for the CDR3 is TGTGCCAGCAGTTTTCTAGCTGATGAGCAGTTCTTC. Amino acid sequence: CASSFLADEQFF.

The chain combines TRBV19 with TRBJ2-3; 9 bases match TRBD2. V dropped 5 bases and J dropped 4; count of bases not matched to a gene: 7. Germline values: CDR1 LNHDA, CDR2 SQIVND (reference sequence). CDR3 length: 15 residues. The CDR3 loop reads CASSLTGTSPDTQYF. CDR3 DNA: TGTGCCAGTAGTTTAACCGGGACTAGCCCAGATACGCAGTATTTT.

CDR3 sequence reads: CASSLSTLYGYTF. The DNA for the CDR3 is TGTGCCAGCAGCCTAAGTACACTTTATGGCTACACCTTC. The rearrangement links TRBV7-9 to TRBJ1-2, with D hard to call. The CDR3 consists of 13 residues. The V and J ends lost 5 bases and 5 bases respectively, with 12 bases between them. Germline V gives CDR1 SEHNR, CDR2 FQNEAQ (reference sequence).

The chain carries TRBV12-3 or TRBV12-4 and TRBJ1-6; D is possibly TRBD1 (5 bases). The CDR3 extends over 13 amino acids. With 5 bases removed from V and 9 bases from J, the gap between germline ends came to 11 bases. DNA for the CDR3: TGTGCCAGCAGTCTCCGGACATTTTCACCCCTCCACTTT. As protein: CASSLRTFSPLHF.

The V gene is TRBV2, the J gene TRBJ2-3; D is possibly TRBD2 (6 bases). The CDR3 is 16 residues long. Trimming removed 3 bases at V and 2 bases at J, with 15 bases between. Looked up from germline, CDR1 is SNHLY and CDR2 is FYNNEI. The chain's CDR3 is CASSDPRRGYTDTQYF. The DNA for the CDR3 is TGTGCCAGCAGTGACCCCCGGCGGGGTTACACAGATACGCAGTATTTT.

The rearrangement joins TRBV5-5 to TRBJ1-5; no firm D call. Between the trimmed V and J ends, which lost 0 bases and 0 bases, there was a span of 10 bases. The CDR3 loop spans 16 amino acids. The germline CDR1 and CDR2 sequences are SGHKS and YYEKEE (reference sequence). This CDR3 reads CASSLVGGSSNQPQHF. The CDR3 DNA is TGTGCCAGCAGCTTGGTAGGAGGGAGTAGCAATCAGCCCCAGCATTTT.

This clone was observed a handful of times. V usage is TRBV4-1 and J usage is TRBJ1-1, with 9 bases that match TRBD1. The V gene's germline CDR1 is MGHRA and CDR2 YSYEKL. The CDR3 totals 18 residues. V trimming: 1 base; J trimming: 4 bases; junction bases outside the gene matches: 13. CDR3 in amino acids: CASSQVISTGGGFTEAFF. In nucleotides, the CDR3 is TGCGCCAGCAGCCAAGTCATCAGTACAGGGGGCGGGTTCACTGAAGCTTTCTTT.

The genes are TRBV6-4 and TRBJ1-4; 7 nucleotides line up with TRBD1. The CDR3 has 12 residues. Germline V gene sequence: CDR1 MRHNA, CDR2 SNTAGT. With V trimmed by 6 bases and J by 10 bases, 5 bases remained unmatched. The CDR3 DNA reads TGTGCCAGCAGCCGGGACAGAGGAAAACTGTTTTTT. Translated, it gives CASSRDRGKLFF.

CDR3 in DNA: TGTGCCAGCAGTGTCGCCAATCAGCCCCAGCATTTT. Encoded protein: CASSVANQPQHF. The rearrangement uses TRBV2 and TRBJ1-5; D ambiguous. The CDR3 has 12 amino acids. The germline V gene has CDR1 SNHLY and CDR2 FYNNEI. The V end lost 4 bases, the J end lost 3 bases, and 4 bases lay between the germline ends. Drawing the rest from reference TRBV2 and TRBJ1-5, the complete variable domain is EPEVTQTPSHQVTQMGQEVILRCVPISNHLYFYWYRQILGQKVEFLVSFYNNEISEKSEIFDDQFSVERPDGSNFTLKIRSTKLEDSAMYFCASSVANQPQHFGDGTRLSIL.

The gene calls are TRBV7-9 and TRBJ1-4; D remains unclear. V lost 8 bases and J 7 bases, leaving 11 bases between the germline ends. The germline V gene encodes CDR1 SEHNR and CDR2 FQNEAQ (reference sequence). The CDR3 covers 12 residues. The CDR3 spells CASSPVGEKLFF. As DNA, the CDR3 is TGTGCCAGCTCCCCAGTGGGTGAAAAACTGTTTTTT.

J is TRBJ1-2 and V is TRBV7-9; 12 positions match TRBD1. This CDR3 region has 19 residues. After removal of 5 bases from V and 6 bases from J, the junction contained 19 bases not matched to a gene. Germline CDR1 SEHNR, CDR2 FQNEAQ (reference sequence). DNA of the CDR3: TGTGCCAGCAGCCCCAATGGCTGGGACAGGGGGCAGGAATTTCATGGCTACACCTTC. The encoded protein is CASSPNGWDRGQEFHGYTF.

The V call is TRBV27, the J call TRBJ2-3; D possibly corresponds to TRBD1 (6 bases). Trimming removed 8 bases at V and 0 bases at J, with 15 bases between. The CDR3 is 15 residues long. Germline V gives CDR1 MNHEY, CDR2 SMNVEV (reference sequence). CDR3 sequence: CASADRTPSTDTQYF. The CDR3, as DNA: TGTGCCAGCGCCGACAGGACCCCTAGCACAGATACGCAGTATTTT.

This clone was detected a few times. This chain uses TRBV4-2 with TRBJ1-5; D perhaps matches TRBD1 (5 bases). This CDR3 comprises 15 residues. V lost 0 bases, J lost 4 bases, and 10 bases lay in between. Germline lookup yields CDR1 LGHNA and CDR2 YNFKEQ. The CDR3 sequence: CASSQDWGENQPQHF. Written as DNA, the CDR3 is TGTGCCAGCAGCCAAGATTGGGGGGAAAATCAGCCCCAGCATTTT.

The genes are TRBV5-1 and TRBJ2-5; tentative D call: TRBD2 (5 bases). Trimming left V 4 bases short and J 2 bases short, with 15 bases between. This CDR3 is built from 15 residues. The V gene's germline CDR1 is SGHRS and CDR2 YFSETQ. This CDR3 is CASSLGRGFQETQYF. The CDR3 bases are TGCGCCAGCAGCCTAGGCCGGGGATTTCAAGAGACCCAGTACTTC.

This rearrangement joins TRBV24-1 to TRBJ2-1; D ambiguous. This CDR3 has 13 residues. V lost 3 bases to trimming and J lost 6 bases, with 8 bases between them. Germline V gene data show CDR1 as KGHDR and CDR2 as SFDVKD. CDR3 coding DNA: TGTGCCACCAGTGATGCCAACAGCAATGAGCAGTTCTTC. The encoded protein is CATSDANSNEQFF.

J is TRBJ2-1 and V is TRBV3-1 (or the pseudogene TRBV3-2); 11 positions match TRBD2. CDR3 length equals 18 residues. V was pared by 3 bases and J by 10 bases, with 17 bases of the junction left unmatched. Germline CDR1 LGHDT, CDR2 YNNKEL (reference sequence). The CDR3 nucleotides read TGTGCCAGCAGCCAGAGAAATTCAATAGCGGGGGGGCCCGGAGAGCAGTTCTTC. Protein: CASSQRNSIAGGPGEQFF.

This chain connects TRBV6-2 or TRBV6-3 to TRBJ1-2; tentatively, D is TRBD1 (6 bases). The CDR3 length is 14 residues. Germline CDR1 MNHEY, CDR2 SVGEGT. V lost 2 bases, J lost 4 bases, and 11 bases lay in between. CDR3 nucleotide sequence: TGTGCCAGCAGTTACGACAGGAAGTCCTATGGCTACACCTTC. It yields the protein CASSYDRKSYGYTF.

V is TRBV9 and J is TRBJ2-3; D possibly corresponds to TRBD2 (6 bases). The V gene's germline CDR1 is SGDLS and CDR2 YYNGEE. V lost 3 bases, J lost 5 bases, and 25 bases lay in between. The CDR3 totals 18 residues. The CDR3 DNA is TGTGCCAGCAGCGAGGGAGGCCAGGGAATTCGCGGGATAGATACGCAGTATTTT. This codes for CASSEGGQGIRGIDTQYF.

The chain joins TRBV7-2 to TRBJ2-7; no definite D call. CDR3 length: 14 amino acids. Trimming removed 0 bases at V and 0 bases at J, with 6 bases between. CDR1 is SGHTA, CDR2 FQGNSA, per germline. The CDR3 is CASSLAAVSYEQYF. The CDR3 bases are TGTGCCAGCAGCTTAGCGGCTGTCTCCTACGAGCAGTACTTC.

The V and J genes are TRBV30 and TRBJ1-2; TRBD1 matches at 10 bases. In germline, CDR1 is GTSNPN, CDR2 SVGIG (reference sequence). There are 14 residues in the CDR3. The V gene end was trimmed by 0 bases and the J gene end by 7 bases; junction bases not matched to a gene: 5. CDR3 in amino acids: CAWSVATGGVGYTF. The CDR3 DNA reads TGTGCCTGGAGTGTCGCGACAGGGGGCGTTGGCTACACCTTC. The entire variable domain, with the rest obtained from reference TRBV30 and TRBJ1-2, is as follows: SQTIHQWPATLVQPVGSPLSLECTVEGTSNPNLYWYRQAAGRGLQLLFYSVGIGQISSEVPQNLSASRPQDRQFILSSKKLLLSDSGFYLCAWSVATGGVGYTFGSGTRLTVV.

This rearrangement joins TRBV15 to TRBJ2-7; D unresolved. Germline-derived CDR1 and CDR2 are LNHNV and YYDKDF (reference sequence). This CDR3 contains 15 residues. Deletions cut 0 bases from V and 3 bases from J, with 12 bases between. The DNA for the CDR3 is TGTGCCACCAGCAGAGAAGGAGTCTCCCACTACGAGCAGTACTTC. Translation gives CATSREGVSHYEQYF.

V usage is TRBV7-6 and J usage is TRBJ1-2; D is unclear. Trimming cost V 0 bases and J 1 base, with 3 bases left between them. Germline lookup yields CDR1 SGHVS and CDR2 FNYEAQ. The CDR3 length is 13 residues. The CDR3 DNA is TGTGCCAGCAGCTTAGCGAGTAACTATGGCTACACCTTC. It codes for CASSLASNYGYTF.

The rearrangement uses TRBV5-6 and TRBJ2-7; D may be TRBD2 (5 bases). Trimming cost V 4 bases and J 3 bases, with 14 bases left between them. CDR1 SGHDT and CDR2 YYEEEE come from the germline V gene. This CDR3 has 14 amino acids. The CDR3 spells CASSLPYEGYEQYF. In DNA form, the CDR3 reads TGTGCCAGCAGCCTCCCCTATGAGGGCTACGAGCAGTACTTC.

The chain uses TRBV7-8 and TRBJ1-4; D remains unclear. This CDR3 spans 15 amino acids. CDR1 is SGHVS and CDR2 is FQNEAQ in the germline V gene. The V end was cut by 1 base, the J end by 5 bases, with 11 bases between. The CDR3 region is CASSLVLVPNEKLFF. CDR3 nucleotide sequence: TGTGCCAGCAGCTTAGTATTGGTACCGAATGAAAAACTGTTTTTT.

The chain uses TRBV25-1 and TRBJ1-2; 8 bases align to TRBD1. The length of the CDR3 is 12 residues. Germline assignment: CDR1 MGHDK and CDR2 SYGVNS. Trimming cost V 6 bases and J 9 bases; bases outside gene matches: 6. CDR3 DNA sequence: TGTGCCAGCAGCTCACAGGGGGTTAGCTACACCTTC. It codes for CASSSQGVSYTF.

This clone has a single count. The chain carries TRBV5-1 and TRBJ2-1, with D tentatively TRBD1 or TRBD2 (5 bases each). The germline CDR1 and CDR2 sequences are SGHRS and YFSETQ. The CDR3 runs 15 residues. Trimming took 2 bases from V and 2 from J, leaving 11 bases between them. The CDR3 DNA follows: TGCGCCAGCAGCTTTGGGACGGATGCCTACAATGAGCAGTTCTTC. The encoded protein is CASSFGTDAYNEQFF.